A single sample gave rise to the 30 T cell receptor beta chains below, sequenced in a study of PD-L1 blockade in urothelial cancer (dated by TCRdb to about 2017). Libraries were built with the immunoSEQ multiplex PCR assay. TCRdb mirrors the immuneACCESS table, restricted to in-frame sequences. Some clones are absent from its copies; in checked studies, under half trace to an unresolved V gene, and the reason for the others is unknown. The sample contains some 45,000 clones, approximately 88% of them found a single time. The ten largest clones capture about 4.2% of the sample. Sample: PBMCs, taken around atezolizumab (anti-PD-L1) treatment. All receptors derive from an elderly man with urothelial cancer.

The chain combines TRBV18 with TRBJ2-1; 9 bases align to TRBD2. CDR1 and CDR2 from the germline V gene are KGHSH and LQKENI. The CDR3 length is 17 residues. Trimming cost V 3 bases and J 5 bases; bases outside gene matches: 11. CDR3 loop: CASSPPTSGALNNEQFF. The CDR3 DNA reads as TGTGCCAGCTCACCCCCGACTAGCGGAGCCCTAAACAATGAGCAGTTCTTC. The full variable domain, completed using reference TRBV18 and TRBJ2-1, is NAGVMQNPRHLVRRRGQEARLRCSPMKGHSHVYWYRQLPEEGLKFMVYLQKENIIDESGMPKERFSAEFPKEGPSILRIQQVVRGDSAAYFCASSPPTSGALNNEQFFGPGTRLTVL.

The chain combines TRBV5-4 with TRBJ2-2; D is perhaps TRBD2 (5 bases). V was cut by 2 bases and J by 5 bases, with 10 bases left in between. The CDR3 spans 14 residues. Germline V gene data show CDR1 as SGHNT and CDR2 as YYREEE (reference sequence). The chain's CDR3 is CASSFAGKTGELFF. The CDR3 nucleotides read TGTGCCAGCAGCTTCGCCGGGAAAACCGGGGAGCTGTTTTTT.

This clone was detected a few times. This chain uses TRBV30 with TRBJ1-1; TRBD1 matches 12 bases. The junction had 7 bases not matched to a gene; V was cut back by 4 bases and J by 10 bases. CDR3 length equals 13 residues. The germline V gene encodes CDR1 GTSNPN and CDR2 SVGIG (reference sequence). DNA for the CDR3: TGTGCCTGGAAAGGGGACAGGGGGCCGGGAGCTTTCTTT. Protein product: CAWKGDRGPGAFF.

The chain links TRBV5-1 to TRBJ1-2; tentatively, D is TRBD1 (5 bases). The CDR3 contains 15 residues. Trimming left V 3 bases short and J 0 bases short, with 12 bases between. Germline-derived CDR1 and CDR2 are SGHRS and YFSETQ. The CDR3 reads CASSSGGGANYGYTF. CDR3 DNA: TGCGCCAGCAGCTCGGGCGGGGGGGCTAACTATGGCTACACCTTC.

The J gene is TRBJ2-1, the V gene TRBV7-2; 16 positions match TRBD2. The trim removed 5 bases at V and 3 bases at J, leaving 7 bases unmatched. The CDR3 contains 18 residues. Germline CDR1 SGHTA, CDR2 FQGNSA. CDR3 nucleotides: TGTGCCAGCAGCATACTAGGGACTAGCGGGAGGGACTACAATGAGCAGTTCTTC. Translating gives CASSILGTSGRDYNEQFF.

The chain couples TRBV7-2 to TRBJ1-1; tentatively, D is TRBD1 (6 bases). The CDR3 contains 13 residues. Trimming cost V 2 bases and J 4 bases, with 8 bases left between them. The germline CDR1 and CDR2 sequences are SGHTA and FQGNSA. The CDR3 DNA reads TGTGCCAGCAGCTTAAGGGGGATCACTGAAGCTTTCTTT. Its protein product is CASSLRGITEAFF.

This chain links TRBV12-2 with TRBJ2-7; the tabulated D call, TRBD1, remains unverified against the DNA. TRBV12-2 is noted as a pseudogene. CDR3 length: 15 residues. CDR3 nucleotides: TGTGCAAGTCGCTTGGTCCGGGACAGGGACGACGAGCAGTACTTC. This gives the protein CASRLVRDRDDEQYF.

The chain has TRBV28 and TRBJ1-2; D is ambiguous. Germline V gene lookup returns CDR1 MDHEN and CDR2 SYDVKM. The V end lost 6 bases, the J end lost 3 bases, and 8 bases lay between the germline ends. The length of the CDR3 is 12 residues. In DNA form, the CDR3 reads TGTGCCAGCAGGTTACGGGACTATGGCTACACCTTC. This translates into CASRLRDYGYTF.

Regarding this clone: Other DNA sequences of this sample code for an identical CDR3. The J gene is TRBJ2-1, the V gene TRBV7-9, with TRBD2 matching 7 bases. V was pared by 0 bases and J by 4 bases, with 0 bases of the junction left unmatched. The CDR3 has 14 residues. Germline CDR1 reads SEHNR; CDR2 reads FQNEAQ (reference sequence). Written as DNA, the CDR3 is TGTGCCAGCAGCTTAGCGGGAGGGTACAATGAGCAGTTCTTC. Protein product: CASSLAGGYNEQFF.

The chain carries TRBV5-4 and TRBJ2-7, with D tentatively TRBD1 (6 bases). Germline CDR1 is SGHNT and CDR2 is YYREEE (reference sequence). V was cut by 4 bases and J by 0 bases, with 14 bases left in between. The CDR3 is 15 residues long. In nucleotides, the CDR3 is TGTGCCAGCAGCCCCCCCCCGGGACACTCCTACGAGCAGTACTTC. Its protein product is CASSPPPGHSYEQYF.

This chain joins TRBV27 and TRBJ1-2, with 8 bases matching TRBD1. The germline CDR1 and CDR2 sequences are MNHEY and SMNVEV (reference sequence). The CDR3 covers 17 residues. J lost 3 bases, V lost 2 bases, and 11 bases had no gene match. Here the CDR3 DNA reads TGTGCCAGCAGTTTACAGGGGGCGAAGGCCCCTCACTATGGCTACACCTTC. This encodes CASSLQGAKAPHYGYTF.

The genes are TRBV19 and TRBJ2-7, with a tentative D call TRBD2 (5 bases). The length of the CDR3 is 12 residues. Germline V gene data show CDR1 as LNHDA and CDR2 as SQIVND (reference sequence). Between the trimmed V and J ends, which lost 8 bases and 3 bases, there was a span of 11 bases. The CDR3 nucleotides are TGTGCCAGTCACGGGAAGATCTACGAGCAGTACTTC. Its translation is CASHGKIYEQYF.

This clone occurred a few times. The CDR3 sequence is CASSYPSGNGYTF. CDR3 nucleotides: TGTGCCAGCAGTTACCCGTCGGGTAATGGCTACACCTTC. This sequence joins TRBV7-9 and TRBJ1-2; D uncertain. Germline lookup yields CDR1 SEHNR and CDR2 FQNEAQ (reference sequence). CDR3 length: 13 amino acids. V was clipped by 6 bases and J by 6 bases, with 14 bases between them.

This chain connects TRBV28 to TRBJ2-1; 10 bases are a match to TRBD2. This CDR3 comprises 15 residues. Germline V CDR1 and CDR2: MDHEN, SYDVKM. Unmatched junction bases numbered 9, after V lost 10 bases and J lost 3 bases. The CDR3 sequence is CATRVAGGNYNEQFF. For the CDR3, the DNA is TGTGCCACCAGAGTAGCGGGGGGTAACTACAATGAGCAGTTCTTC.

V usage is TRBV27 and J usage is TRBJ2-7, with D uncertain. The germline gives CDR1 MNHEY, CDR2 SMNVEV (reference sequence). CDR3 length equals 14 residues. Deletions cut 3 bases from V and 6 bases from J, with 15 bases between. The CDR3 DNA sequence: TGTGCCAGCAGTTTGTCGCAGGCCCTGGGCGAGCAGTACTTC. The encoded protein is CASSLSQALGEQYF.

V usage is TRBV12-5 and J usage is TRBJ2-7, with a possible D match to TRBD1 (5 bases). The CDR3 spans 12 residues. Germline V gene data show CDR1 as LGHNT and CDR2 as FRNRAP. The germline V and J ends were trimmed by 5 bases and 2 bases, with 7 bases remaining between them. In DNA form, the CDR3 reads TGTGCTAGTGGTCCGGACACCTACGAGCAGTACTTC. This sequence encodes CASGPDTYEQYF.

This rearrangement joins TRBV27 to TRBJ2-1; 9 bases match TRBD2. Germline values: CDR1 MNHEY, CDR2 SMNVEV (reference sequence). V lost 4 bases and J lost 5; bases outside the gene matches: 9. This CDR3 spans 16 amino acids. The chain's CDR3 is CASSWVTSGGHNEQFF. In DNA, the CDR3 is TGTGCCAGCAGTTGGGTGACTAGCGGAGGTCACAATGAGCAGTTCTTC.

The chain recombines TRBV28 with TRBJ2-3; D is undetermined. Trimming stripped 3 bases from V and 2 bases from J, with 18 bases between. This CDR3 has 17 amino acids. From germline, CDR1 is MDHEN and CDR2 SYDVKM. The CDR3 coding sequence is TGTGCCAGCAGTTTTCAGTCCCAGCGCATCACCACAGATACGCAGTATTTT. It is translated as CASSFQSQRITTDTQYF.

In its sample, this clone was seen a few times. This CDR3 reads CASSLERSNEQYF. The CDR3 DNA sequence: TGTGCCAGCAGCTTGGAGAGGTCTAACGAGCAGTACTTC. This chain joins TRBV5-4 and TRBJ2-7; D is uncertain. This CDR3 region has 13 residues. The germline gives CDR1 SGHNT, CDR2 YYREEE (reference sequence). V shed 0 bases and J shed 5 bases, with 9 bases lying between them.

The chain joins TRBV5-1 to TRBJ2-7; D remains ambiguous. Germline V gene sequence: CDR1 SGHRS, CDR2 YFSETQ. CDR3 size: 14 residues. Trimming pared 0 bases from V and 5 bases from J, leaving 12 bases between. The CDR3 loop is CASSLENPAHEQYF. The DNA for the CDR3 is TGCGCCAGCAGCTTGGAAAACCCTGCGCACGAGCAGTACTTC.

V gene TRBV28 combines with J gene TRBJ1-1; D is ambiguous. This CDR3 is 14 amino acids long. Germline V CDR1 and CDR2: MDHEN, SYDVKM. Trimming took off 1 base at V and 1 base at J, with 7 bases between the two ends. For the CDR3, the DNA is TGTGCCAGCAGTTTATCCCAGGAGAACACTGAAGCTTTCTTT. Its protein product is CASSLSQENTEAFF.

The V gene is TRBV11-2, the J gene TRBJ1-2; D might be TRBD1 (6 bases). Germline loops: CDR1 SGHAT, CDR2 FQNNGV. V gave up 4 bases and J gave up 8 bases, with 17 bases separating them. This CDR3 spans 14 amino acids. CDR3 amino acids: CASSSGGTLEGYTF. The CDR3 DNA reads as TGTGCCAGCAGCTCCGGGGGGACACTTGAGGGCTACACCTTC. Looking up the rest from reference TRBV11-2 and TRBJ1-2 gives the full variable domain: EAGVAQSPRYKIIEKRQSVAFWCNPISGHATLYWYQQILGQGPKLLIQFQNNGVVDDSQLPKDRFSAERLKGVDSTLKIQPAKLEDSAVYLCASSSGGTLEGYTFGSGTRLTVV.

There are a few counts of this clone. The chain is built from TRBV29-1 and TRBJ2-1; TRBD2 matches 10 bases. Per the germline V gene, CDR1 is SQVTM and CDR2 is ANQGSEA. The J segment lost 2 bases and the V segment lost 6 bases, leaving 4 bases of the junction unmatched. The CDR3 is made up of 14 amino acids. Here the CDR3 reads CSVRLAGAYNEQFF. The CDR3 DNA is TGCAGCGTGCGCCTAGCGGGAGCCTACAATGAGCAGTTCTTC.

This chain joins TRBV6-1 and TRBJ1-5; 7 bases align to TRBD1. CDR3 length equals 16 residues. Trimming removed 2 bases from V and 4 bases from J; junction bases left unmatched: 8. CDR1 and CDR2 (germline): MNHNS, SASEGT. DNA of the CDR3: TGTGCCAGCAGTGAAAACCGACAGGGCGGGAATCAGCCCCAGCATTTT. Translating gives CASSENRQGGNQPQHF.

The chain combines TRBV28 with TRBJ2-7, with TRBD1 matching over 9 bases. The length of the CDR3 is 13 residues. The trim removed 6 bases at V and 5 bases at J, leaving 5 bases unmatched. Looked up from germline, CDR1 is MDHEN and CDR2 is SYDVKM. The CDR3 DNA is TGTGCCAGCAGGGGGACAGGGTTAAACGAGCAGTACTTC. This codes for CASRGTGLNEQYF.

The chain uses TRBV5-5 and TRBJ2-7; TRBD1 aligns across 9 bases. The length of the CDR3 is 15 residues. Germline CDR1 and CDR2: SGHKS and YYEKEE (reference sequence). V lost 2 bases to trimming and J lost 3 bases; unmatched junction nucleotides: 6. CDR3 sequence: CASSLIQGQGYEQYF. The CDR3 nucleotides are TGTGCCAGCAGCTTAATCCAGGGACAGGGCTACGAGCAGTACTTC.

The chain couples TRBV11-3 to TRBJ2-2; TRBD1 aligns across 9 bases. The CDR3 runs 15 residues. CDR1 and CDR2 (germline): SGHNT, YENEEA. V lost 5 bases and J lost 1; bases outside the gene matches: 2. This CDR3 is CASSLGQGNTGELFF. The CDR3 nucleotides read TGTGCCAGCAGCCTGGGACAGGGGAACACCGGGGAGCTGTTTTTT.

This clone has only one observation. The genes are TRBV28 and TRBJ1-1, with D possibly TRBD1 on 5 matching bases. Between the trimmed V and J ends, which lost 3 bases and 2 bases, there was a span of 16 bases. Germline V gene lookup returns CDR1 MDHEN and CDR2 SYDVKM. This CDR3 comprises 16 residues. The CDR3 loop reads CASSFSGYRSNTEAFF. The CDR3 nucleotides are TGTGCCAGCAGTTTCTCCGGTTACAGGAGTAACACTGAAGCTTTCTTT.

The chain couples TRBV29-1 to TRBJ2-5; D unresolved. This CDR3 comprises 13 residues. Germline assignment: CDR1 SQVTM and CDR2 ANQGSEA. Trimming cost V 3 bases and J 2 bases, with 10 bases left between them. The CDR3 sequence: CSVDLRPQETQYF. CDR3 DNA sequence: TGCAGCGTTGACTTGCGCCCGCAAGAGACCCAGTACTTC.

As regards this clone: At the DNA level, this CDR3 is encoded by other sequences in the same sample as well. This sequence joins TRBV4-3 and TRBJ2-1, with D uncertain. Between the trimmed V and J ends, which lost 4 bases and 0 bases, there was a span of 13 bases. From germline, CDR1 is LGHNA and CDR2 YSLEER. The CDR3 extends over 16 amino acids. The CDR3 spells CASSLTPASSYNEQFF. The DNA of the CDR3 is TGCGCCAGCAGCCTTACACCGGCTAGCTCCTACAATGAGCAGTTCTTC.